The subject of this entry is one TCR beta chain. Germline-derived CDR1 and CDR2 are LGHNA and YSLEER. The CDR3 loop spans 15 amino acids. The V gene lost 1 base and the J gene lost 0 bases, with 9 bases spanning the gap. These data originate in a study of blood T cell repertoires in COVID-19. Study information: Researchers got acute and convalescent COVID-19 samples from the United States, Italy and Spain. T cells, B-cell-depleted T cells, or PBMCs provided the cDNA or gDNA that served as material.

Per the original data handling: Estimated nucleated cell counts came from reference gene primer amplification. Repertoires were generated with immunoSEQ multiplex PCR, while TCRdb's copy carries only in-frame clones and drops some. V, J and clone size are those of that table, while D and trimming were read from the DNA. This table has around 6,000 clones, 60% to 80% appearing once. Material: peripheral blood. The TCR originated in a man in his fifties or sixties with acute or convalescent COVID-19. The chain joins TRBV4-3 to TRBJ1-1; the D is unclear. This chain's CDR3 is CASSQGSRVNTEAFF. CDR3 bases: TGCGCCAGCAGCCAAGGATCTCGGGTGAACACTGAAGCTTTCTTT.